The rows below give T cell receptor beta chains drawn from one sample of a study of CD4 T cells in relation to SARS-CoV-2 and coronaviruses. Clones were sequenced by immunoSEQ multiplex PCR, and TCRdb holds only the in-frame ones, with some missing. The sample yields about 36,000 clones, about 80% seen once. For these TCRs, the target antigens are not known. What was sequenced was naive CD4+ T cells from PBMCs, cultured in vitro. The receptors shown here come from an adult with COVID-19. Each CDR3 is given with its conserved first and last residue. Each record gives: CDR3 DNA, CDR3 protein, clone size, V gene, J gene, D gene. D genes are given only for firm matches. Size values are once, few and many counts, or a class for expanded clones, and some rows have none.

TGTGCCAGCACCCGGGGCAACACTGAAGCTTTCTTT	CASTRGNTEAFF	NA	TRBV7-9	TRBJ1-1	NA
TGTGCCAGCAGCTTAGGGACAGCAGGGGACATTCAGTACTTC	CASSLGTAGDIQYF	NA	TRBV11-2	TRBJ2-4	NA
TGTGCCAGCAGCTTGGCCGCAGGGTTCAACTATGGCTACACCTTC	CASSLAAGFNYGYTF	once	TRBV5-4	TRBJ1-2	NA
TGTGCCTGGAGTCGACTAGCGGGAGGGCCGCATACGCAGTATTTT	CAWSRLAGGPHTQYF	NA	TRBV30	TRBJ2-3	TRBD2
TGCGCCAGCAGCTGGGGGGGAGGCACAGATACGCAGTATTTT	CASSWGGGTDTQYF	NA	TRBV5-1	TRBJ2-3	TRBD2
TGTGCCAGTAGTATTGGTCTAAGCGAGAGGGGCTACACCTTC	CASSIGLSERGYTF	NA	TRBV19	TRBJ1-2	NA
TGTGCCAGCAGCCGGGACAGACTCTATGGCTACACCTTC	CASSRDRLYGYTF	NA	TRBV6-5	TRBJ1-2	TRBD1
TGTGCCAGCAGAGGTACAGGGGGCCAAGAGACCCAGTACTTC	CASRGTGGQETQYF	NA	TRBV3-1/TRBV3-2	TRBJ2-5	TRBD1
TGTGCCAGCAGCTTGGCCGACGGAAGCAGGTCAGAGACCCAGTACTTC	CASSLADGSRSETQYF	NA	TRBV5-6	TRBJ2-5	NA
TGTGCCAGCGCCAGAGGGGGATCCAATGAGCAGTTCTTC	CASARGGSNEQFF	NA	TRBV7-3	TRBJ2-1	NA
TGTGCCAGCAGCCAGAATCTACTAGCTGCAAGCACAGATACGCAGTATTTT	CASSQNLLAASTDTQYF	NA	TRBV3-1/TRBV3-2	TRBJ2-3	NA
TGTGCCAGTAGTATAACGAGGAATAGCAATCAGCCCCAGCATTTT	CASSITRNSNQPQHF	NA	TRBV19	TRBJ1-5	NA
TGTGCCAGCAGTGATAAACCGACAGGGTCCTCCTACAATGAGCAGTTCTTC	CASSDKPTGSSYNEQFF	NA	TRBV2	TRBJ2-1	TRBD1
TGTGCCAGCAGCAAAGAGGGCGTCAGGCCGGGTGGCAATCAGCCCCAGCATTTT	CASSKEGVRPGGNQPQHF	NA	TRBV21-1	TRBJ1-5	NA
TGTGCCAGCAGCGATGGGACCCGGGGGATCACAGATACGCAGTATTTT	CASSDGTRGITDTQYF	NA	TRBV2	TRBJ2-3	NA
TGTGCCAGCAGCTTAGCGGGGGGATCGAATTCACCCCTCCACTTT	CASSLAGGSNSPLHF	NA	TRBV11-2	TRBJ1-6	NA
TGTGCCAGCAGTGAAGCTGGGGCCAGGTCTCGAAACACCATATATTTT	CASSEAGARSRNTIYF	NA	TRBV2	TRBJ1-3	NA
TGTGCCAGCAGTGAAGGGCAGCACCGGGGGCCCCAGCATTTT	CASSEGQHRGPQHF	NA	TRBV6-1	TRBJ1-5	NA
TGTGCCAGCAGCGTAGCACTAGCGGGAGTCGGCGAGACCCAGTACTTC	CASSVALAGVGETQYF	NA	TRBV9	TRBJ2-5	TRBD2
TGTGCCAGCAGTTTACCCCGGGACAGTTATCAGCCCCAGCATTTT	CASSLPRDSYQPQHF	NA	TRBV28	TRBJ1-5	TRBD1
TGTGCCAGCAGCCGAGGGACAGTCGCAGAAAAACTGTTTTTT	CASSRGTVAEKLFF	NA	TRBV3-1/TRBV3-2	TRBJ1-4	TRBD1
TGTGCCAGCAGTTTATTGGCTAGCGGGTGGGCCGAGCAGTACTTC	CASSLLASGWAEQYF	NA	TRBV2	TRBJ2-7	TRBD2
TGTGCCAGCAGCTTGTACAGAGAGACCCAGTACTTC	CASSLYRETQYF	NA	TRBV5-5	TRBJ2-5	NA
TGTGCCAGCTCACCGGGGGCTCAGCCCCAGCATTTT	CASSPGAQPQHF	NA	TRBV18	TRBJ1-5	NA
TGTGCCAAAACCGGGACTAGCGACTCCTACGAGCAGTACTTC	CAKTGTSDSYEQYF	NA	TRBV21-1	TRBJ2-7	NA
TGTGCCAGCAGTCTAGGAGTTTCCTACGAGCAGTACTTC	CASSLGVSYEQYF	NA	TRBV12-3/TRBV12-4	TRBJ2-7	NA
TGTGCCAGCAGTCCCCGCTCTGGGGCCAACGTCCTGACTTTC	CASSPRSGANVLTF	NA	TRBV27	TRBJ2-6	NA
TGTGCCAGCAGTTTACTTCTCCAATATGACAATCCTGATACGCAGTATTTT	CASSLLLQYDNPDTQYF	NA	TRBV28	TRBJ2-3	NA
TGTGCCAGCAGGCCGGGACTAAGGGGTGAGCAGTTCTTC	CASRPGLRGEQFF	NA	TRBV2	TRBJ2-1	TRBD2
TGTGCCACCAGTTCCGGGAGTTATGAAAAACTGTTTTTT	CATSSGSYEKLFF	NA	TRBV15	TRBJ1-4	NA
TGTGCCAGCACCGAAAATAGAGGCGGTGCTAACTATGGCTACACCTTC	CASTENRGGANYGYTF	NA	TRBV7-9	TRBJ1-2	NA
TGTGCCAGCAGCCCTGTGGGCGGGAGGGCCTCGGGAGATACGCAGTATTTT	CASSPVGGRASGDTQYF	NA	TRBV13	TRBJ2-3	TRBD2
TGTGCCAGCAGTGAAGCATCCCTGACGAACACCGGGGAGCTGTTTTTT	CASSEASLTNTGELFF	NA	TRBV2	TRBJ2-2	NA
TGTGCCAGCAGTTCGGTCCTACGCAGGGTGGATAAGGACGAGCAGTACTTC	CASSSVLRRVDKDEQYF	NA	TRBV6-2/TRBV6-3	TRBJ2-7	NA
TGTGCCAGCAGCCAGGGCCCGGTTGACACAGATACGCAGTATTTT	CASSQGPVDTDTQYF	once	TRBV5-5	TRBJ2-3	NA
TGTGCCACCAGCAGAGGCCCAGGACTACCCTACAATGAGCAGTTCTTC	CATSRGPGLPYNEQFF	NA	TRBV15	TRBJ2-1	NA
TGCGCCAGCAGCTTTGGAGGGCCCCCAGATACGCAGTATTTT	CASSFGGPPDTQYF	NA	TRBV5-1	TRBJ2-3	NA
TGTGCCAGCAGCGCCCGACTTGAGGGGACCCAGTACTTC	CASSARLEGTQYF	NA	TRBV9	TRBJ2-5	NA
TGTGCCAGCACCCCTTCGTCCCCAGGTTCGACTAATGAAAAACTGTTTTTT	CASTPSSPGSTNEKLFF	once	TRBV2	TRBJ1-4	NA
TGCAGCGTCTCCACTAGCAGTACCTACGAGCAGTACTTC	CSVSTSSTYEQYF	NA	TRBV29-1	TRBJ2-7	NA
TGTGCCAGCAGTTTGAGGTTCGGGCAGCCCCAGCATTTT	CASSLRFGQPQHF	NA	TRBV27	TRBJ1-5	NA
TGCAGCGTTCCGGACAGGAGGAGCACTGAAGCTTTCTTT	CSVPDRRSTEAFF	NA	TRBV29-1	TRBJ1-1	TRBD1
TGTGCCAGCAGCTTGCGGACAGCGAATCTCTACGAGCAGTACTTC	CASSLRTANLYEQYF	NA	TRBV5-4	TRBJ2-7	NA